The 6 T cell receptor beta chains reported below all come from one sample, sequenced in a study of T cell clones after liver transplantation (dated by TCRdb to about 2019). Library construction relied on the immunoSEQ multiplex PCR assay. Held by TCRdb, this immuneACCESS table contains in-frame sequences only and omits some clones. Under half of the omission traces to an unresolved V gene where checked; the cause of the rest is unknown. In this sample the table shows 95,000 to 110,000 clones, more than 75% of which occur a single time. Roughly 0.9% of the sample goes to the ten largest clones. In the paper's terms, the time point label means: pre-transplant. The input for sequencing was CD4+ T cells from blood, taken before liver transplant. The receptors shown here come from a human donor who received a liver transplant.

The chain recombines TRBV27 with TRBJ1-6; TRBD1 matches at 9 bases. CDR1 and CDR2 from the germline V gene are MNHEY and SMNVEV (reference sequence). V trimming: 6 bases; J trimming: 7 bases; junction bases outside the gene matches: 7. The length of the CDR3 is 15 residues. CDR3 loop: CASSTGQGVNSPLHF. The CDR3 nucleotides read TGTGCCAGCAGCACGGGACAGGGTGTCAATTCACCCCTCCACTTT.

V gene TRBV7-2 combines with J gene TRBJ1-6, with D hard to call. Looked up from germline, CDR1 is SGHTA and CDR2 is FQGNSA. The CDR3 is 15 residues long. Trimming pared 2 bases from V and 10 bases from J, leaving 15 bases between. CDR3 bases: TGTGCCAGCAGCTTATTGGGCCCCCGAAGCTCACCCCTCCACTTT. It yields the protein CASSLLGPRSSPLHF.

The CDR3 DNA follows: TGTGCCAGTAGTATAAGCGATGCGGGCTCTGGAAACACCATATATTTT. Translated, it gives CASSISDAGSGNTIYF. The rearrangement links TRBV19 to TRBJ1-3; unclear D gene. The CDR3 covers 16 residues. The ends were cut back, 2 bases at V and 0 bases at J, with 11 bases in the middle. Looked up from germline, CDR1 is LNHDA and CDR2 is SQIVND (reference sequence).

The V call is TRBV27, the J call TRBJ1-1, with 7 bases that match TRBD1. The V gene's germline CDR1 is MNHEY and CDR2 SMNVEV (reference sequence). This CDR3 is built from 13 residues. The ends lost 6 bases at V and 7 bases at J; junction bases unmatched: 8. The CDR3 is CASRTTGYLEAFF. CDR3 coding DNA: TGTGCCAGCAGAACGACAGGGTATCTTGAAGCTTTCTTT.

The DNA of the CDR3 is TGTGCCAGCAGTCGGGGGCAGCACTCTGGAAACACCATATATTTT. The encoded protein is CASSRGQHSGNTIYF. This chain connects TRBV5-6 to TRBJ1-3, with D possibly being TRBD1 (6 bases). V lost 5 bases and J lost 0, with 12 bases in between. This CDR3 has 15 amino acids. CDR1 SGHDT and CDR2 YYEEEE come from the germline V gene.

The chain joins TRBV18 to TRBJ2-5, with D possibly being TRBD1 (5 bases). Germline CDR1 is KGHSH and CDR2 is LQKENI. This CDR3 contains 14 residues. Trimming cost V 1 base and J 2 bases, with 8 bases left between them. In nucleotides, the CDR3 is TGTGCCAGCTCACCACTCGGACAACAAGAGACCCAGTACTTC. Protein product: CASSPLGQQETQYF. Full variable domain (remainder filled in from reference TRBV18 and TRBJ2-5): NAGVMQNPRHLVRRRGQEARLRCSPMKGHSHVYWYRQLPEEGLKFMVYLQKENIIDESGMPKERFSAEFPKEGPSILRIQQVVRGDSAAYFCASSPLGQQETQYFGPGTRLLVL.